Following are 21 T cell receptor beta chains from one sample sequenced in a study of identical twins. One entry per CDR3 protein, called by TCRdb with MiXCR from the 5' RACE reads. The sample shows approximately 630,000 distinct CDR3 sequences, under 8.5% of them seen only once. This sample also appeared in a second study, on yellow fever vaccine responses in identical twins.

What was sequenced was PBMCs. The receptors derive from a woman aged 18-35 years in good health.

The chain is built from TRBV27 and TRBJ2-7; either TRBD1 or TRBD2 may fit D (5 bases each). Germline CDR1 reads MNHEY; CDR2 reads SMNVEV (reference sequence). The CDR3 runs to 15 residues. Trimming stripped 8 bases from V and 3 bases from J, with 20 bases between. The CDR3 reads CASYSRGPNIYEQYF. DNA for the CDR3: TGTGCCAGCTACTCCCGGGGCCCTAATATCTACGAGCAGTACTTC.

A few counts support this clonotype. The chain couples TRBV5-5 to TRBJ2-5, with unresolved D. CDR1 and CDR2 (germline): SGHKS, YYEKEE (reference sequence). Trimming took off 0 bases at V and 1 base at J, with 10 bases between the two ends. The CDR3 loop spans 15 amino acids. The CDR3 sequence: CASSLGGSSQETQYF. The CDR3 DNA is TGTGCCAGCAGCTTGGGAGGTAGCAGCCAAGAGACCCAGTACTTC.

In this sample, this clonotype turned up many times. This chain uses TRBV7-9 with TRBJ2-7; D not certain. The V end lost 5 bases, the J end lost 6 bases, and 20 bases lay between the germline ends. The CDR3 has 15 residues. CDR1 and CDR2 (germline): SEHNR, FQNEAQ (reference sequence). The CDR3 DNA reads TGTGCCAGCAGCACGGGCCCGGCGAAGGTTGTCGAGCAGTACTTC. Encoded protein: CASSTGPAKVVEQYF.

This chain uses TRBV20-1 with TRBJ2-7; 10 bases fit TRBD2. The CDR3 has 13 residues. Germline V lookup: CDR1 DFQATT, CDR2 SNEGSKA (reference sequence). Trimming at V came to 4 bases and at J to 2 bases, leaving 2 bases not matched to a gene. CDR3 sequence reads: CSATAGGAYEQYV. DNA for the CDR3: TGCAGTGCTACAGCGGGGGGGGCCTACGAGCAGTACGTC.

This clonotype has just a few counts. The chain is built from TRBV29-1 and TRBJ1-4; TRBD1 matches at 8 bases. The V and J ends lost 6 bases and 5 bases, in that order; junction bases with no gene match: 2. The CDR3 is made up of 12 amino acids. CDR1 and CDR2 from the germline V gene are SQVTM and ANQGSEA. CDR3 loop: CSVTGVNEKLFF. DNA for the CDR3: TGCAGCGTGACAGGGGTAAATGAAAAACTGTTTTTT.

This chain connects TRBV27 to TRBJ2-1, with 9 bases that match TRBD1. The V gene's germline CDR1 is MNHEY and CDR2 SMNVEV (reference sequence). Trimming cost V 2 bases and J 4 bases; bases outside gene matches: 3. The CDR3 extends over 15 amino acids. The DNA of the CDR3 is TGTGCCAGCAGTTTACGGACAGGGGTTTACAATGAGCAGTTCTTC. Its protein product is CASSLRTGVYNEQFF.

This clonotype was recorded at least ten times. The gene calls are TRBV7-2 and TRBJ1-5, with D perhaps TRBD1 (6 bases). With 5 bases removed from V and 4 bases from J, the gap between germline ends came to 15 bases. The CDR3 is made up of 15 amino acids. Looked up from germline, CDR1 is SGHTA and CDR2 is FQGNSA. In nucleotides, the CDR3 is TGTGCCAGCAGCCCGACAGGAGTATTGAATCAGCCCCAGCATTTT. Amino acids: CASSPTGVLNQPQHF. Filled out from reference TRBV7-2 and TRBJ1-5, the complete variable domain reads GAGVSQSPSNKVTEKGKDVELRCDPISGHTALYWYRQSLGQGLEFLIYFQGNSAPDKSGLPSDRFSAERTGGSVSTLTIQRTQQEDSAVYLCASSPTGVLNQPQHFGDGTRLSIL.

This clonotype has just a few counts. This sequence joins TRBV20-1 and TRBJ2-1; no reliable D call. CDR1 is DFQATT, CDR2 SNEGSKA, per germline (reference sequence). The length of the CDR3 is 14 residues. The V end lost 2 bases, the J end lost 5 bases, and 13 bases lay between the germline ends. The CDR3 nucleotides are TGCAGTGCTAGATTCTTAGTCGGAGACAATGAGCAGTTCTTC. Translating it yields CSARFLVGDNEQFF.

This clonotype was counted many times. The V call is TRBV5-1, the J call TRBJ2-7; either TRBD1 or TRBD2 may supply D (5 bases each). The CDR3 spans 15 residues. Looked up from germline, CDR1 is SGHRS and CDR2 is YFSETQ. With 5 bases removed from V and 3 bases from J, the gap between germline ends came to 18 bases. DNA for the CDR3: TGCGCCAGCAGTCTGGAGGCAGGGCGATTCTACGAGCAGTACTTC. Its translation is CASSLEAGRFYEQYF.

J is TRBJ2-7 and V is TRBV9; D is tentatively TRBD1 or TRBD2 (5 bases each). The germline V and J ends were trimmed by 5 bases and 3 bases, with 15 bases remaining between them. This CDR3 comprises 14 residues. Germline CDR1 SGDLS, CDR2 YYNGEE. This chain's CDR3 is CASSRAGTDYEQYF. Written as DNA, the CDR3 is TGTGCCAGCAGTAGAGCCGGGACCGACTACGAGCAGTACTTC. The whole variable domain, remainder taken from reference TRBV9 and TRBJ2-7, is DSGVTQTPKHLITATGQRVTLRCSPRSGDLSVYWYQQSLDQGLQFLIQYYNGEERAKGNILERFSAQQFPDLHSELNLSSLELGDSALYFCASSRAGTDYEQYFGPGTRLTVT.

In its sample, this clonotype was seen many times. This chain connects TRBV7-2 to TRBJ2-1; possibly TRBD1 for D (6 bases). Germline V gene lookup returns CDR1 SGHTA and CDR2 FQGNSA. V lost 5 bases to trimming and J lost 0 bases, with 11 bases between them. The CDR3 is made up of 15 amino acids. The CDR3 nucleotides read TGTGCCAGCAGCCCGGACAGCGGCTCCTACAATGAGCAGTTCTTC. Its translation is CASSPDSGSYNEQFF. The variable domain in full, completed from reference TRBV7-2 and TRBJ2-1, reads GAGVSQSPSNKVTEKGKDVELRCDPISGHTALYWYRQSLGQGLEFLIYFQGNSAPDKSGLPSDRFSAERTGGSVSTLTIQRTQQEDSAVYLCASSPDSGSYNEQFFGPGTRLTVL.

The rearrangement links TRBV27 to TRBJ2-7; D is unresolved. Germline V gene data show CDR1 as MNHEY and CDR2 as SMNVEV (reference sequence). The CDR3 covers 11 residues. V shed 6 bases and J shed 5 bases, with 8 bases lying between them. DNA for the CDR3: TGTGCCAGCAGCCAATATAACGAGCAGTACTTC. Protein sequence: CASSQYNEQYF.

In its sample, this clonotype was seen many times. This rearrangement joins TRBV5-1 to TRBJ2-2, with a possible D match to TRBD1 (5 bases). The CDR3 consists of 16 residues. Between the trimmed V and J ends, which lost 0 bases and 7 bases, there was a span of 16 bases. In germline, CDR1 is SGHRS, CDR2 YFSETQ. The CDR3 here is CASSLAPTDTVGELFF. The DNA for the CDR3 is TGCGCCAGCAGCTTGGCTCCGACAGACACGGTCGGGGAGCTGTTTTTT.

In this sample, this clonotype turned up many times. The rearrangement links TRBV6-1 to TRBJ2-3; the match to TRBD2 covers 9 bases. CDR1 and CDR2 from the germline V gene are MNHNS and SASEGT. Trimming cost V 6 bases and J 6 bases; bases outside gene matches: 10. This CDR3 is 15 amino acids long. The CDR3 region has the DNA TGTGCCAGCAGGGCGGGGGGGACCCAGTCTGATACGCAGTATTTT. Protein product: CASRAGGTQSDTQYF.

In its sample, this clonotype was seen a few times. The chain uses TRBV4-1 and TRBJ2-1, with 7 bases lining up with TRBD2. The trim removed 0 bases at V and 5 bases at J, leaving 10 bases unmatched. Germline CDR1 MGHRA, CDR2 YSYEKL. This CDR3 region has 17 residues. The CDR3 region is CASSQDLVGGPHNEQFF. The CDR3 bases are TGCGCCAGCAGCCAAGATTTGGTGGGAGGGCCCCACAATGAGCAGTTCTTC.

This clonotype was seen only a few times. The genes are TRBV4-1 and TRBJ2-1; D possibly corresponds to TRBD2 (5 bases). The germline V gene has CDR1 MGHRA and CDR2 YSYEKL. This CDR3 region has 16 residues. V was cut by 0 bases and J by 4 bases, with 13 bases left in between. CDR3 in amino acids: CASSQDRRGVYNEQFF. CDR3 bases: TGCGCCAGCAGCCAAGATCGCCGGGGTGTTTACAATGAGCAGTTCTTC.

The chain has TRBV15 and TRBJ2-5, with no clear D. The CDR3 totals 15 residues. Germline V gene lookup returns CDR1 LNHNV and CDR2 YYDKDF (reference sequence). V gave up 0 bases and J gave up 5 bases, with 13 bases separating them. This chain's CDR3 is CATSRDTDPRETQYF. CDR3 coding DNA: TGTGCCACCAGCAGAGATACGGACCCTAGGGAGACCCAGTACTTC.

On this clonotype itself: Mismatch with germline at one junction end may stem from a read error. V gene TRBV29-1 combines with J gene TRBJ2-1, with 8 bases lining up with TRBD2. The CDR3 is 15 residues long. Looked up from germline, CDR1 is SQVTM and CDR2 is ANQGSEA. The chain's CDR3 is CSIDKASGSYNEQFF. CDR3 in DNA: TGCAGCATTGATAAGGCTAGCGGGTCCTACAATGAGCAGTTCTTC.

V gene TRBV15 combines with J gene TRBJ2-7; D is ambiguous. The CDR3 covers 13 residues. Trimming pared 8 bases from V and 3 bases from J, leaving 14 bases between. Germline CDR1 is LNHNV and CDR2 is YYDKDF (reference sequence). The CDR3 DNA reads as TGTGCCACCTCACGGCCAGGATTCTACGAGCAGTACTTC. This codes for CATSRPGFYEQYF.

The chain combines TRBV18 with TRBJ2-2; perhaps TRBD1 as D (5 bases). The CDR3 is 15 amino acids. Germline V gene data show CDR1 as KGHSH and CDR2 as LQKENI. V was trimmed by 1 base and J by 0 bases, leaving 6 bases between them. The CDR3 bases are TGTGCCAGCTCACCACAGGGGTCGAACACCGGGGAGCTGTTTTTT. Amino acids: CASSPQGSNTGELFF.

This clonotype was observed a handful of times. This rearrangement joins TRBV14 to TRBJ1-2, with TRBD1 matching 7 bases. The CDR3 contains 13 residues. The V gene's germline CDR1 is SGHDN and CDR2 FVKESK. The V segment lost 4 bases and the J segment 9 bases; nucleotides outside the gene matches: 8. The CDR3 loop reads CASSLTGEARYTF. As DNA, the CDR3 is TGTGCCAGCAGCCTTACAGGGGAGGCCCGCTACACCTTC.